This section outlines one T cell receptor (beta chain) sequence together with its context. Its antigen remains unidentified. The data belong to a study of glioma-infiltrating T cells after dendritic cell vaccination. Findings of the study overall: Only a small number of patients had complete blood and tumor samples.

The germline CDR1 and CDR2 sequences are SGHVS and FQNEAQ. Trimming removed 3 bases from V and 3 bases from J, with 8 bases in between. The CDR3 extends over 13 amino acids. Primers: 60 V beta forward and 13 J beta reverse. Measured with immunoSEQ multiplex PCR; TCRdb has only the in-frame clones, and not every one. Here the sample spans about 76,000 clones, 87% being singletons. Specified time point: after dendritic cell vaccination, including at tumor progression/relapse. PBMC sampling occurred before vaccination, two weeks after the third dose, and at progression. The sample consisted of blood, taken after dendritic cell vaccination. The TCR originated in a human donor with glioblastoma. V usage is TRBV7-8 and J usage is TRBJ2-5; D possibly corresponds to TRBD1 (5 bases). The CDR3 sequence is CASSFSGKETQYF. In DNA, the CDR3 is TGTGCCAGCAGCTTTTCAGGGAAAGAGACCCAGTACTTC.